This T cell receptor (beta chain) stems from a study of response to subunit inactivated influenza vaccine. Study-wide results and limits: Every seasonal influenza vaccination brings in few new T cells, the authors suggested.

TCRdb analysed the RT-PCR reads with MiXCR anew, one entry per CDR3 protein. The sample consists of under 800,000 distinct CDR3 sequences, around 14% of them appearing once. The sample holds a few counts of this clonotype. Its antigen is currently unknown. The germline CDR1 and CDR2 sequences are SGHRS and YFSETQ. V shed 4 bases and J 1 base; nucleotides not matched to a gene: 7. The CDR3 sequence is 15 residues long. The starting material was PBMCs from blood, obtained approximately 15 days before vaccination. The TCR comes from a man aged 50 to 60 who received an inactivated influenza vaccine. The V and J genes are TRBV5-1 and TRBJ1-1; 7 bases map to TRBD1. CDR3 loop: CASSPGTAKNTEAFF. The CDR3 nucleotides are TGCGCCAGCAGCCCCGGGACAGCTAAGAACACTGAAGCTTTCTTT.